Presented here are 18 T cell receptor beta chains from one specimen sequenced in a study of T cells after somatic rescue of genetic block. TCRdb keeps only in-frame clones here, not all; method: immunoSEQ multiplex PCR. This sample has over 55,000 clones, with 92% found just once. Input material: peripheral blood mononuclear cells (PBMCs). The receptor set was obtained from a man aged 40-50 years.

For this clone: The same CDR3 arises from other DNA sequences in this sample as well. The chain carries TRBV11-2 and TRBJ2-2, with 8 bases aligning to TRBD2. Trimming removed 8 bases from V and 5 bases from J; junction bases left unmatched: 7. The CDR3 contains 14 residues. The germline gives CDR1 SGHAT, CDR2 FQNNGV. This chain's CDR3 is CASSRAGDTGELFF. As DNA, the CDR3 is TGTGCCAGCTCAAGAGCGGGAGATACCGGGGAGCTGTTTTTT.

The rearrangement joins TRBV6-1 to TRBJ1-2; D ambiguous. Germline values: CDR1 MNHNS, CDR2 SASEGT. The CDR3 totals 12 residues. V was cut by 6 bases and J by 4 bases, with 9 bases left in between. CDR3 amino acids: CASSQPLYGYTF. CDR3 DNA sequence: TGTGCCAGCAGCCAGCCCCTCTATGGCTACACCTTC.

The chain carries TRBV19 and TRBJ1-5, with D possibly matching TRBD1 (6 bases). CDR1 is LNHDA and CDR2 is SQIVND in the germline V gene (reference sequence). Trimming took off 5 bases at V and 8 bases at J, with 16 bases between the two ends. The CDR3 sequence is 14 residues long. The DNA for the CDR3 is TGTGCCAGTAGTGCATGGGGGCTCACGGAGCCCCAGCATTTT. This sequence encodes CASSAWGLTEPQHF.

The J gene is TRBJ2-6, the V gene TRBV15; no reliable D call. V lost 0 bases and J lost 0, with 6 bases in between. Germline V gene sequence: CDR1 LNHNV, CDR2 YYDKDF (reference sequence). CDR3 size: 16 residues. DNA for the CDR3: TGTGCCACCAGCAGAGACAGAATCTCTGGGGCCAACGTCCTGACTTTC. It specifies CATSRDRISGANVLTF.

This rearrangement joins TRBV10-1 to TRBJ1-4; D possibly corresponds to TRBD1 (6 bases). This CDR3 is 14 amino acids long. Trimming stripped 4 bases from V and 6 bases from J, with 12 bases between. Germline values: CDR1 WNHNN, CDR2 SYGVQD (reference sequence). The CDR3 DNA reads as TGCGCCAGCAGTGCCGGGACAAGCTATGAAAAACTGTTTTTT. Amino acid sequence: CASSAGTSYEKLFF.

This CDR3 is CASSLGGGRNTEAFF. In DNA, the CDR3 is TGCGCCAGCAGCCTGGGGGGTGGAAGGAACACTGAAGCTTTCTTT. The V and J genes are TRBV5-1 and TRBJ1-1; possible D gene TRBD1, 5 bases. This CDR3 comprises 15 residues. Germline V gene sequence: CDR1 SGHRS, CDR2 YFSETQ. V lost 4 bases and J lost 1, with 14 bases in between. Filled out from reference TRBV5-1 and TRBJ1-1, the complete variable domain reads KAGVTQTPRYLIKTRGQQVTLSCSPISGHRSVSWYQQTPGQGLQFLFEYFSETQRNKGNFPGRFSGRQFSNSRSEMNVSTLELGDSALYLCASSLGGGRNTEAFFGQGTRLTVV.

CDR3 sequence (DNA): TGTGCCAGCAGCCAAGCGGACCGGGGAGATACGCAGTATTTT. It yields the protein CASSQADRGDTQYF. The rearrangement uses TRBV4-2 and TRBJ2-3; tentative D call: TRBD2 (5 bases). Germline V gene lookup returns CDR1 LGHNA and CDR2 YNFKEQ. Trimming pared 1 base from V and 5 bases from J, leaving 10 bases between. This CDR3 contains 14 residues.

The chain uses TRBV6-5 and TRBJ1-1, with D unclear. The CDR3 sequence is 14 residues long. With 5 bases removed from V and 1 base from J, the gap between germline ends came to 11 bases. Germline lookup yields CDR1 MNHEY and CDR2 SVGAGI. The CDR3: CASSPWTGNTEAFF. The CDR3 DNA reads as TGTGCCAGCAGTCCCTGGACGGGGAACACTGAAGCTTTCTTT.

This chain uses TRBV5-1 with TRBJ2-5; maybe TRBD1 (6 bases). From germline, CDR1 is SGHRS and CDR2 YFSETQ. The germline V and J ends were trimmed by 4 bases and 5 bases, with 15 bases remaining between them. CDR3 length equals 14 residues. In nucleotides, the CDR3 is TGCGCCAGCAGCGTGGGGGCTCGCTGGGAGACCCAGTACTTC. It encodes CASSVGARWETQYF.

This chain joins TRBV4-3 and TRBJ2-3, with D possibly TRBD2 on 5 matching bases. CDR1 and CDR2 from the germline V gene are LGHNA and YSLEER. The CDR3 contains 17 residues. The V end lost 0 bases, the J end lost 1 base, and 14 bases lay between the germline ends. CDR3 amino acids: CASSQDLAHEGTDTQYF. In nucleotides, the CDR3 is TGCGCCAGCAGCCAAGATCTAGCCCACGAGGGCACAGATACGCAGTATTTT.

This sequence joins TRBV29-1 and TRBJ2-1, with 8 positions matching TRBD1. The germline V gene has CDR1 SQVTM and CDR2 ANQGSEA. V lost 3 bases and J lost 7; bases outside the gene matches: 11. This CDR3 has 15 amino acids. The DNA of the CDR3 is TGCAGCGTTGAGGGGAGCGACAGGGGATCGAATGAGCAGTTCTTC. Its protein product is CSVEGSDRGSNEQFF.

V usage is TRBV6-6 and J usage is TRBJ1-3; perhaps TRBD1 as D (6 bases). Germline assignment: CDR1 MNHNY and CDR2 SVGAGI (reference sequence). The length of the CDR3 is 16 residues. Trimming cost V 0 bases and J 7 bases, with 16 bases left between them. This CDR3 is CASSYSVGERGNTIYF. The CDR3 DNA is TGTGCCAGCAGTTACTCTGTGGGGGAGAGGGGGAACACCATATATTTT.

The V call is TRBV28, the J call TRBJ1-2; tentative D call: TRBD1 (6 bases). The CDR3 sequence is 12 residues long. V was trimmed by 6 bases and J by 8 bases, leaving 13 bases between them. CDR1 and CDR2 (germline): MDHEN, SYDVKM. CDR3 coding DNA: TGTGCCAGCAGGATACAGGGTAGGGGCTACACCTTC. Residues: CASRIQGRGYTF.

The CDR3 protein is CASSLLGDPSTDTQYF. The CDR3 bases are TGTGCCAGCAGTTTATTAGGGGACCCCAGCACAGATACGCAGTATTTT. The genes are TRBV27 and TRBJ2-3; D tentatively reads TRBD1 or TRBD2 (5 bases each). The CDR3 covers 16 residues. The V gene's germline CDR1 is MNHEY and CDR2 SMNVEV (reference sequence). The ends were cut back, 1 base at V and 0 bases at J, with 11 bases in the middle.

The rearrangement joins TRBV7-6 to TRBJ2-1; 9 bases fit TRBD1. Germline V lookup: CDR1 SGHVS, CDR2 FNYEAQ. The CDR3 is made up of 15 amino acids. J gave up 2 bases and V 1 base, and 0 bases lay outside the gene matches. As DNA, the CDR3 is TGTGCCAGCAGCTTAGGGGACAGGGCCTACAATGAGCAGTTCTTC. It specifies CASSLGDRAYNEQFF.

This chain links TRBV5-6 with TRBJ1-2, with 7 bases identical to TRBD1. This CDR3 contains 15 residues. V lost 6 bases, J lost 4 bases, and 12 bases stayed unmatched. Germline values: CDR1 SGHDT, CDR2 YYEEEE. CDR3 amino acids: CASKRTGGVVYGYTF. In DNA form, the CDR3 reads TGTGCCAGCAAAAGGACAGGCGGAGTTGTCTATGGCTACACCTTC. The full variable domain, with the rest looked up from reference TRBV5-6 and TRBJ1-2, is DAGVTQSPTHLIKTRGQQVTLRCSPKSGHDTVSWYQQALGQGPQFIFQYYEEEERQRGNFPDRFSGHQFPNYSSELNVNALLLGDSALYLCASKRTGGVVYGYTFGSGTRLTVV.

The gene calls are TRBV28 and TRBJ1-6; D is ambiguous. Germline-derived CDR1 and CDR2 are MDHEN and SYDVKM. Trimming removed 5 bases from V and 4 bases from J, with 12 bases in between. The CDR3 runs to 15 residues. Here the CDR3 reads CASSPKEIYNSPLHF. The CDR3 DNA reads TGTGCCAGCAGTCCAAAGGAAATTTATAATTCACCCCTCCACTTT.

This chain uses TRBV28 with TRBJ2-3; 10 bases fit TRBD2. The CDR3 has 17 residues. CDR1 MDHEN and CDR2 SYDVKM come from the germline V gene. The J segment lost 0 bases and the V segment lost 2 bases, leaving 5 bases of the junction unmatched. The CDR3 spells CASSLAGLASSTDTQYF. The DNA for the CDR3 is TGTGCCAGCAGTTTAGCGGGACTAGCGTCTAGCACAGATACGCAGTATTTT.